Listed below are T cell receptor beta chains from one sample, sequenced in a study of T cell responses to AZD1222 COVID-19 vaccine. TCRdb keeps only in-frame clones here, not all; method: immunoSEQ multiplex PCR. The sample consists of 150,000 to 200,000 clones, approximately 86% of them appearing once. The source was peripheral blood, collected 28 days after the second AZD1222 dose. The receptors come from an adult who received the AZD1222 COVID-19 vaccine. CDR3s include the opening cysteine and the closing phenylalanine or tryptophan. A D gene is named only where the DNA matches it firmly. For some rows the clone size is stated as once, few or many, or as a class when expanded; others skip it.

D gene: TRBD1; J gene: TRBJ2-7; V gene: TRBV7-8; clone size: -; CDR3 DNA: TGTGCCAGCAGCGCGGACAGGAGCTCCTACGAGCAGTACTTC; CDR3 protein: CASSADRSSYEQYF
D gene: TRBD1; J gene: TRBJ1-3; V gene: TRBV9; clone size: once; CDR3 DNA: TGTGCCAGCAGCGTAGAAGGGGGGACAGCGGTAAACACCATATATTTT; CDR3 protein: CASSVEGGTAVNTIYF
D gene: -; J gene: TRBJ1-3; V gene: TRBV2; clone size: -; CDR3 DNA: TGTGCCAGCCCCGAGGGTAGGGGGATGCGCGTATCACTATCCTCCTCTGGAAACACCATATATTTT; CDR3 protein: CASPEGRGMRVSLSSSGNTIYF
D gene: -; J gene: TRBJ1-1; V gene: TRBV5-8; clone size: once; CDR3 DNA: TGTGCCAGCAGCCCTTACACTGAAGCTTTCTTT; CDR3 protein: CASSPYTEAFF
D gene: -; J gene: TRBJ2-7; V gene: TRBV5-1; clone size: -; CDR3 DNA: TGCGCCAGCAGCTTGGGGGACTACGAGCAGTACTTC; CDR3 protein: CASSLGDYEQYF
D gene: -; J gene: TRBJ1-6; V gene: TRBV5-1; clone size: -; CDR3 DNA: TGCGCCAGCAGCTTGGGGACCAGGGGAAAGCGGGTTTCACCCCTCCACTTT; CDR3 protein: CASSLGTRGKRVSPLHF
D gene: -; J gene: TRBJ2-2; V gene: TRBV6-2/TRBV6-3; clone size: -; CDR3 DNA: TGTGCCAGCAGTTCCTCCGGGGGCCACGGGGAGCTGTTTTTT; CDR3 protein: CASSSSGGHGELFF
D gene: TRBD2; J gene: TRBJ2-2; V gene: TRBV6-4; clone size: -; CDR3 DNA: TGTGCCAGCAGTCTGACTAGCGGGGGTTCCGCCGGGGAGCTGTTTTTT; CDR3 protein: CASSLTSGGSAGELFF
D gene: -; J gene: TRBJ1-2; V gene: TRBV15; clone size: -; CDR3 DNA: TGTGCCACCAGCAGAGATTTCGACAGCTATGGCTACACCTTC; CDR3 protein: CATSRDFDSYGYTF
D gene: TRBD2; J gene: TRBJ2-2; V gene: TRBV9; clone size: few; CDR3 DNA: TGTGCCAGCAAGGGGTCCGGGGGGTTTGGCACCGGGGAGCTGTTTTTT; CDR3 protein: CASKGSGGFGTGELFF
D gene: -; J gene: TRBJ2-7; V gene: TRBV6-8; clone size: -; CDR3 DNA: TGTGCCAGCAGTTATTCCAGGCCTGCGTGGGGAGAGCAGTACTTC; CDR3 protein: CASSYSRPAWGEQYF
D gene: -; J gene: TRBJ2-1; V gene: TRBV5-6; clone size: -; CDR3 DNA: TGTGCCAGCAGCTTGATGTTAACAGCCGCCGGCTACAATGAGCAGTTCTTC; CDR3 protein: CASSLMLTAAGYNEQFF
D gene: TRBD2; J gene: TRBJ2-2; V gene: TRBV19; clone size: once; CDR3 DNA: TGTGCCAGTAGTATAATAGCGGGGGCCAACACCGGGGAGCTGTTTTTT; CDR3 protein: CASSIIAGANTGELFF
D gene: TRBD2; J gene: TRBJ2-2; V gene: TRBV11-2; clone size: -; CDR3 DNA: TGTGCCAGCAGCTCCGTGCGGGGGGGCCGGTGGACCGGGGAGCTGTTTTTT; CDR3 protein: CASSSVRGGRWTGELFF
D gene: -; J gene: TRBJ2-7; V gene: TRBV29-1; clone size: -; CDR3 DNA: TGCAGCGTCCAACCGGGACGGGTAGGTGGCGAGCAGTACTTC; CDR3 protein: CSVQPGRVGGEQYF
D gene: TRBD1; J gene: TRBJ1-5; V gene: TRBV6-1; clone size: -; CDR3 DNA: TGTGCCAGCAGTGACCGGGACAGGCCCCAGCATTTT; CDR3 protein: CASSDRDRPQHF
D gene: TRBD2; J gene: TRBJ2-1; V gene: TRBV5-1; clone size: -; CDR3 DNA: TGCGCCAGCAGCTTGGACAGACTAGCGGGTTACAATGAGCAGTTCTTC; CDR3 protein: CASSLDRLAGYNEQFF
D gene: TRBD1; J gene: TRBJ1-3; V gene: TRBV5-5; clone size: -; CDR3 DNA: TGTGCCAGCAGCCTCGGGACAGCGAGCTCTGGAAACACCATATATTTT; CDR3 protein: CASSLGTASSGNTIYF
D gene: -; J gene: TRBJ2-7; V gene: TRBV27; clone size: -; CDR3 DNA: TGTGCCAGCCCCCTCGGGGCCCTTCTAACCTACGAGCAGTACTTC; CDR3 protein: CASPLGALLTYEQYF
D gene: TRBD1; J gene: TRBJ1-1; V gene: TRBV5-4; clone size: -; CDR3 DNA: TGTGCCAGCAGCCCGGCGACAGGGGGCAATACTGAAGCTTTCTTT; CDR3 protein: CASSPATGGNTEAFF
D gene: TRBD1; J gene: TRBJ2-5; V gene: TRBV2; clone size: -; CDR3 DNA: TGTGCCAGCAGGACAGGGGGCGGATCGGAGACCCAGTACTTC; CDR3 protein: CASRTGGGSETQYF
D gene: TRBD1; J gene: TRBJ1-1; V gene: TRBV5-1; clone size: -; CDR3 DNA: TGCGCCAGCAGCCAGCGACAGGGAGGGGTGAACACTGAAGCTTTCTTT; CDR3 protein: CASSQRQGGVNTEAFF
D gene: TRBD2; J gene: TRBJ2-5; V gene: TRBV5-1; clone size: -; CDR3 DNA: TGCGCCAGCAGATTGGCGGGGGGTCCCCAAGAGACCCAGTACTTC; CDR3 protein: CASRLAGGPQETQYF